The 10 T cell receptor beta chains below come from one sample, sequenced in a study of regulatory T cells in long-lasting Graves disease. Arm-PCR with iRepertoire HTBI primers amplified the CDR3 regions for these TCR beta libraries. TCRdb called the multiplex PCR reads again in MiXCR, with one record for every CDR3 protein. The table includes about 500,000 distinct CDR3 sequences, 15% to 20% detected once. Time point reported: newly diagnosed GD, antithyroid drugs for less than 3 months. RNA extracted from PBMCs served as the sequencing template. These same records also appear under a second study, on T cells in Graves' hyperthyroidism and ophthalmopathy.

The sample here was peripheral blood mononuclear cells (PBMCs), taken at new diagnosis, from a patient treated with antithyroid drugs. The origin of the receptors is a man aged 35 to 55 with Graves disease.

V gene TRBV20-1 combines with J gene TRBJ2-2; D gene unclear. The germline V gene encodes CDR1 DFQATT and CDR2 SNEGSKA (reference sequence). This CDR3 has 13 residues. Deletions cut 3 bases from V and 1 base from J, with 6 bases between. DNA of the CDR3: TGCAGTGCTAGGGGCGGGAACACCGGGGAGCTGTTTTTT. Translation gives CSARGGNTGELFF.

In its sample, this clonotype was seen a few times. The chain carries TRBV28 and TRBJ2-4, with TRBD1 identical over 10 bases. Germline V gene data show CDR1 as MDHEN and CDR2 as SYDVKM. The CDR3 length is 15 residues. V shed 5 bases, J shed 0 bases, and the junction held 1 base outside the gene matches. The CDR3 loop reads CASSDRGLAKNIQYF. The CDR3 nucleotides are TGTGCCAGCAGTGACAGGGGGCTAGCCAAAAACATTCAGTACTTC.

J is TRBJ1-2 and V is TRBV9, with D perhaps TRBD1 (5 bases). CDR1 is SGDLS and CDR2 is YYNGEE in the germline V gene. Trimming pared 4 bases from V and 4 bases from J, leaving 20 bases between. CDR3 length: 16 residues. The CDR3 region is CASSPAGGGVGYGYTF. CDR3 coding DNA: TGTGCCAGCAGCCCGGCTGGTGGGGGAGTAGGCTATGGCTACACCTTC.

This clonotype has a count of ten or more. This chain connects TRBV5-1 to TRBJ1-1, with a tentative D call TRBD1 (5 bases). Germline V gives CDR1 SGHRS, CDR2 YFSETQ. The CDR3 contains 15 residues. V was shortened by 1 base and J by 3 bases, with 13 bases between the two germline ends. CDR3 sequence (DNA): TGCGCCAGCAGCTTGACAGGCGCCGCTCACACTGAAGCTTTCTTT. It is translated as CASSLTGAAHTEAFF.

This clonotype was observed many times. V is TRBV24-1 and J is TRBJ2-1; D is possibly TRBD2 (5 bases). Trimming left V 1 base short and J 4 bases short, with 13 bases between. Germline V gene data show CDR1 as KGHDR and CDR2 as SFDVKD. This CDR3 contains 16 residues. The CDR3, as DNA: TGTGCCACCAGTGATTTAGGAGCGGAGAATTACAATGAGCAGTTCTTC. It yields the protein CATSDLGAENYNEQFF.

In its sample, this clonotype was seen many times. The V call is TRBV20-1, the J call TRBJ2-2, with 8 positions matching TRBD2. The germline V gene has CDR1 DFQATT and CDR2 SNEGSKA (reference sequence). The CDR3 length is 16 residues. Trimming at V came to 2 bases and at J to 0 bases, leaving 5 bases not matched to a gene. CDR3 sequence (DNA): TGCAGTGCTAGAACACTAGCGGCCACGAACACCGGGGAGCTGTTTTTT. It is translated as CSARTLAATNTGELFF.

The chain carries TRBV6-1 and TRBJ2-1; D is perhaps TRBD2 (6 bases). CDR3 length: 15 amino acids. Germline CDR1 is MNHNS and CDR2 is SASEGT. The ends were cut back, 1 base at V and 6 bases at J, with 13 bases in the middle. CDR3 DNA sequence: TGTGCCAGCAGTGAAGAAGTCGGGAGTAGCAATGAGCAGTTCTTC. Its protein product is CASSEEVGSSNEQFF.

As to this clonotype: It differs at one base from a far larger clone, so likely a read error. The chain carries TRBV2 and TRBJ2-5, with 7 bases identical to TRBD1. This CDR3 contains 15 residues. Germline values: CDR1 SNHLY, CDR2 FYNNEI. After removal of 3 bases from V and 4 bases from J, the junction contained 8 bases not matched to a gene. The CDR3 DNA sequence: TGTGCCAGCAGTGATTCGGGACAGCTAACAGAGACCCAGTACTTC. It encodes CASSDSGQLTETQYF.

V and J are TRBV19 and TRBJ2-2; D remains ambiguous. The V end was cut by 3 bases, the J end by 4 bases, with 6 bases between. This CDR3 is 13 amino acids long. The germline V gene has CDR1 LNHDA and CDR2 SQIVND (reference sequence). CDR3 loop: CASSMAFTGELFF. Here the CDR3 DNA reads TGTGCCAGTAGTATGGCCTTCACCGGGGAGCTGTTTTTT.

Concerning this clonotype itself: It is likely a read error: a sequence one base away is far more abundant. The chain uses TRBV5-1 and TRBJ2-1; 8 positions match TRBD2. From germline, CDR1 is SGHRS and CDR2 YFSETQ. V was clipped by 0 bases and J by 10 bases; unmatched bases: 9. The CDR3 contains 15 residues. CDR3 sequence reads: CASSLVAAGAYEQFF. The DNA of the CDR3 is TGCGCCAGCAGCTTGGTGGCAGCGGGGGCCTACGAGCAGTTCTTC. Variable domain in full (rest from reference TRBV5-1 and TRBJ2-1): KAGVTQTPRYLIKTRGQQVTLSCSPISGHRSVSWYQQTPGQGLQFLFEYFSETQRNKGNFPGRFSGRQFSNSRSEMNVSTLELGDSALYLCASSLVAAGAYEQFFGPGTRLTVL.